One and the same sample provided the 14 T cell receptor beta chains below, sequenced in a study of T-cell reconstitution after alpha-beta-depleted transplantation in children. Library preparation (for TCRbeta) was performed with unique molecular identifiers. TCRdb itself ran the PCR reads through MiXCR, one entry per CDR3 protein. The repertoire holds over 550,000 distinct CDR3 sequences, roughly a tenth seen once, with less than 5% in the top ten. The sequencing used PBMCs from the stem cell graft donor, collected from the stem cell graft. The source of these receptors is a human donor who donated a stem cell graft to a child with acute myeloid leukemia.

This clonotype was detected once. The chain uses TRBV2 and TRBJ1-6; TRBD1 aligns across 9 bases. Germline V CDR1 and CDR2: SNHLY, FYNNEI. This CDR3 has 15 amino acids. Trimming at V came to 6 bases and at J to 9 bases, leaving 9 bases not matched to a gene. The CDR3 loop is CASRNKGTGPSPLHF. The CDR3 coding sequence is TGTGCCAGCAGAAACAAAGGGACAGGGCCTTCACCCCTCCACTTT.

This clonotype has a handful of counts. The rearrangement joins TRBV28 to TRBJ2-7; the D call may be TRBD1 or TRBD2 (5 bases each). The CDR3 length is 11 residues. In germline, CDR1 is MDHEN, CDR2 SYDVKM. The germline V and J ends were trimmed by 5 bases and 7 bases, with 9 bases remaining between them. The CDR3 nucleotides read TGTGCCAGCAGTGAGGGGTGGGAGCAGTACTTC. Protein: CASSEGWEQYF.

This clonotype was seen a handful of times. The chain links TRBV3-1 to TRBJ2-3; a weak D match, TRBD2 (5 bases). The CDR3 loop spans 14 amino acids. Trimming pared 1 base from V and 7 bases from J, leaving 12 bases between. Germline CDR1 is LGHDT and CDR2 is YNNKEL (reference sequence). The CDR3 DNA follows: TGTGCCAGCAGCCAAGGACCTAGCTGGAATACGCAGTATTTT. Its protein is CASSQGPSWNTQYF.

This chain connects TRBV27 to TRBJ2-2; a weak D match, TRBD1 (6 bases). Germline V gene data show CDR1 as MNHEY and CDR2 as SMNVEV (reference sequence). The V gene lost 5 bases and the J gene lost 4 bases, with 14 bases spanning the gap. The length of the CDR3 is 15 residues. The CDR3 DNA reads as TGTGCCAGCAGTCCCCAGGGGTACGCCACCGGGGAGCTGTTTTTT. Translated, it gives CASSPQGYATGELFF.

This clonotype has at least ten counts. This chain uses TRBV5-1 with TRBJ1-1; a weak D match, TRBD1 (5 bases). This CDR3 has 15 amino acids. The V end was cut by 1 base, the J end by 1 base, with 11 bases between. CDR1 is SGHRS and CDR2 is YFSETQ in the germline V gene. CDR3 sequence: CASSLSGSGNTEAFF. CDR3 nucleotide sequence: TGCGCCAGCAGCTTGTCAGGGTCAGGGAACACTGAAGCTTTCTTT.

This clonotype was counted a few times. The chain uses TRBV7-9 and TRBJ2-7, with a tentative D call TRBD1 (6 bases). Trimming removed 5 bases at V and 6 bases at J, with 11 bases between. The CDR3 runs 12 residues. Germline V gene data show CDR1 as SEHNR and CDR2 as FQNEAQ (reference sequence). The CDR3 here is CASSPTGFEQYF. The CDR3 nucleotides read TGTGCCAGCAGCCCTACAGGGTTCGAGCAGTACTTC. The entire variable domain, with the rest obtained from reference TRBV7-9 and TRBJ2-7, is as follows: DTGVSQNPRHKITKRGQNVTFRCDPISEHNRLYWYRQTLGQGPEFLTYFQNEAQLEKSRLLSDRFSAERPKGSFSTLEIQRTEQGDSAMYLCASSPTGFEQYFGPGTRLTVT.

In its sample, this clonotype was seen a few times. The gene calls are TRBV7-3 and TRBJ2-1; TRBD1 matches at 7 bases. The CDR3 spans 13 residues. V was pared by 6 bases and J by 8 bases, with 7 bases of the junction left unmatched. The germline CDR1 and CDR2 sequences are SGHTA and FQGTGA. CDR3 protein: CASRSTGVHEQFF. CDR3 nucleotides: TGTGCCAGCAGGTCAACAGGGGTCCATGAGCAGTTCTTC.

The DNA of the CDR3 is TGTGCCAGCAGTGAAGGTAGCGGGAGGGCCGCCTACGAGCAGTACTTC. Translation gives CASSEGSGRAAYEQYF. The chain has TRBV6-1 and TRBJ2-7, with 11 bases matching TRBD2. CDR1 is MNHNS, CDR2 SASEGT, per germline. The CDR3 is made up of 16 amino acids. J gave up 2 bases and V 1 base, and 4 bases lay outside the gene matches.

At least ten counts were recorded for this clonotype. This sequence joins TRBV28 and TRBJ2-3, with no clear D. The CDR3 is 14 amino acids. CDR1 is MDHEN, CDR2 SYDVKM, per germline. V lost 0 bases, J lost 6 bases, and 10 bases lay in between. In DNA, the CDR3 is TGTGCCAGCAGTTTATGGGGGAAGCCGGATACGCAGTATTTT. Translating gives CASSLWGKPDTQYF.

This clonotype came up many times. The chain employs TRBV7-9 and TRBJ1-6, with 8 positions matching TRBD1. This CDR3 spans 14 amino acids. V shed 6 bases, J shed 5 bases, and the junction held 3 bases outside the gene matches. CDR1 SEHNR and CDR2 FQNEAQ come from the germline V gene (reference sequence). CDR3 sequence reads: CASRQTGDNSPLHF. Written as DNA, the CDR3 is TGTGCCAGCAGACAGACAGGGGATAATTCACCCCTCCACTTT.

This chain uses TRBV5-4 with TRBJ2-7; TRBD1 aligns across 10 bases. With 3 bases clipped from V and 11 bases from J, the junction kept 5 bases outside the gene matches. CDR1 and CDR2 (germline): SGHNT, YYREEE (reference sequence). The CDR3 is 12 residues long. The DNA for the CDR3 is TGTGCCAGCAGCTCGGACAGGGGGTGGGAGTACTTC. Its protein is CASSSDRGWEYF.

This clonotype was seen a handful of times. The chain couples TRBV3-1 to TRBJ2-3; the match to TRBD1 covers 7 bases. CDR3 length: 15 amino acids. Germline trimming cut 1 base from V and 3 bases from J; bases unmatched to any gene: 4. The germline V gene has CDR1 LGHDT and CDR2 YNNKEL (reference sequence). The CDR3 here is CASSQAGQETDTQYF. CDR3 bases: TGTGCCAGCAGCCAAGCTGGACAGGAAACAGATACGCAGTATTTT.

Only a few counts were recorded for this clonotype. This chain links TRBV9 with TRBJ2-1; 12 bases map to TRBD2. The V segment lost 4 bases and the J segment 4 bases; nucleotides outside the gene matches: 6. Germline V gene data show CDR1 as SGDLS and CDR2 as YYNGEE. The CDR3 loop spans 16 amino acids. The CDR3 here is CASSFLTSGSYNEQFF. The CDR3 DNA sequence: TGTGCCAGCAGCTTTCTGACTAGCGGGAGTTACAATGAGCAGTTCTTC.

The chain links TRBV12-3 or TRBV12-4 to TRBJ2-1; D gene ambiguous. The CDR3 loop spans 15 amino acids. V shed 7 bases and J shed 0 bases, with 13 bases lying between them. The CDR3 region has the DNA TGTGCCAGCACCCCACTTGGGGTCTCCTACAATGAGCAGTTCTTC. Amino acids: CASTPLGVSYNEQFF.